Presented here are 5 T cell receptor beta chains from one specimen sequenced in a study of control samples from healthy donors and cancer patients (dated by TCRdb to about 2020). The library came from the immunoSEQ multiplex PCR assay. Held by TCRdb, this immuneACCESS table contains in-frame sequences only and omits some clones. Under half of the omission traces to an unresolved V gene where checked; the cause of the rest is unknown. In all, the sample holds 390,000 or so clones, and approximately 92% of those were seen once. The ten largest make up roughly 6.4% of the sample. The sample comprised PBMCs. The source is a middle-aged man with head and neck cancer.

The chain couples TRBV6-5 to TRBJ2-7; D unclear. The V gene's germline CDR1 is MNHEY and CDR2 SVGAGI. This CDR3 has 12 residues. Trimming stripped 5 bases from V and 7 bases from J, with 12 bases between. The CDR3 sequence is CASSPPTREQYF. CDR3 coding DNA: TGTGCCAGCAGTCCTCCGACGCGGGAGCAGTACTTC.

The count of this clone is one. The chain has TRBV7-2 and TRBJ2-5; 10 bases line up with TRBD2. Germline V gives CDR1 SGHTA, CDR2 FQGNSA. Losses at the gene ends were 6 bases for V and 5 bases for J; bases not matched to a gene: 9. This CDR3 comprises 15 residues. The CDR3 region is CASSPEIAGGETQYF. CDR3 sequence (DNA): TGTGCCAGCAGTCCCGAGATAGCGGGGGGCGAGACCCAGTACTTC.

The chain uses TRBV2 and TRBJ2-7; the D call may be TRBD1 or TRBD2 (5 bases each). Germline V lookup: CDR1 SNHLY, CDR2 FYNNEI. The CDR3 length is 12 residues. Trimming removed 5 bases from V and 3 bases from J, with 8 bases in between. DNA for the CDR3: TGTGCCAGCAGTAGGGACGGCTACGAGCAGTACTTC. It codes for CASSRDGYEQYF.

This chain links TRBV19 with TRBJ2-4, with a weak D call TRBD1 (6 bases). The germline gives CDR1 LNHDA, CDR2 SQIVND (reference sequence). Trimming removed 5 bases from V and 6 bases from J, with 14 bases in between. There are 14 residues in the CDR3. CDR3 sequence reads: CASSSQGSGNIQYF. Here the CDR3 DNA reads TGTGCCAGTAGTTCACAGGGAAGTGGAAACATTCAGTACTTC.

The chain uses TRBV7-9 and TRBJ2-5, with 11 bases matching TRBD2. CDR3 size: 16 residues. Germline assignment: CDR1 SEHNR and CDR2 FQNEAQ (reference sequence). The junction had 6 bases not matched to a gene; V was cut back by 5 bases and J by 1 base. The CDR3 spells CASSQTSGGSQETQYF. CDR3 nucleotides: TGTGCCAGCAGCCAAACTAGCGGGGGTTCCCAAGAGACCCAGTACTTC.